Below are 25 T cell receptor beta chains sequenced from a single sample in a study of post-analysis software for immune sequencing data. Unique molecular identifiers were carried by the TCR beta cDNA libraries. TCRdb ran MiXCR on the PCR reads and lists one entry per CDR3 protein. The table lists fewer than 850,000 distinct CDR3 sequences, around 27% of them singletons, with 0.55% to 0.65% in the top ten. For these receptors, no antigen is known. Study-wide findings and caveats: Five or six TRBV segments were significantly more frequent in patients than in controls. TRBV5-6, TRBV5-1 and TRBV20-1 were among these segments.

The sequenced sample was blood. The receptors derive from a girl between 10 and 17 years old with multiple sclerosis.

The chain couples TRBV12-3 or TRBV12-4 to TRBJ1-1; 8 nucleotides agree with TRBD1. This CDR3 is 15 amino acids long. The junction had 9 bases not matched to a gene; V was cut back by 8 bases and J by 1 base. The CDR3 bases are TGTGCCAGCTGGAGAGGACAGGGCGGGAACACTGAAGCTTTCTTT. Translated, it gives CASWRGQGGNTEAFF.

The gene calls are TRBV18 and TRBJ2-5; maybe TRBD1 (6 bases). Trimming removed 3 bases from V and 5 bases from J, with 13 bases in between. From germline, CDR1 is KGHSH and CDR2 LQKENI. CDR3 length equals 14 residues. The DNA for the CDR3 is TGTGCCAGCTCACCCCCGGCAGGGGAGGAGACCCAGTACTTC. Protein sequence: CASSPPAGEETQYF.

The V call is TRBV2, the J call TRBJ2-1, with D tentatively TRBD1 (5 bases). V lost 8 bases and J lost 6, with 20 bases in between. There are 15 residues in the CDR3. Per germline, CDR1 SNHLY and CDR2 FYNNEI. In DNA form, the CDR3 reads TGTGCCAGCCGGCTGAACTTTGGGGCTATCAATGAGCAGTTCTTC. It is translated as CASRLNFGAINEQFF.

The CDR3 bases are TGTGCCAGCACCCAATCGAGACAAGGAGAGACCCAGTACTTC. Protein sequence: CASTQSRQGETQYF. The J gene is TRBJ2-5, the V gene TRBV2, with D unclear. From germline, CDR1 is SNHLY and CDR2 FYNNEI. The CDR3 spans 14 residues. Trimming shortened V by 7 bases and J by 4 bases, and 16 bases separated the two germline ends.

The gene calls are TRBV7-9 and TRBJ1-4; no clear D gene. CDR1 is SEHNR and CDR2 is FQNEAQ in the germline V gene (reference sequence). The V and J ends lost 1 base and 10 bases respectively, with 13 bases between them. The CDR3 sequence is 14 residues long. The CDR3 loop reads CASSLVDTHGKLFF. CDR3 sequence (DNA): TGTGCCAGCAGCTTAGTCGATACACATGGAAAACTGTTTTTT.

The V call is TRBV20-1, the J call TRBJ2-7, with 7 bases aligning to TRBD2. The J call may be mistaken, given a closer DNA end match to TRBJ2-5. The CDR3 spans 14 residues. Germline CDR1 and CDR2: DFQATT and SNEGSKA (reference sequence). CDR3: CSARVGLEVETQYF. The CDR3 DNA is TGCAGTGCTAGAGTTGGACTAGAAGTGGAGACCCAGTACTTC.

For the CDR3, the DNA is TGTGCCAGCAGTTTATCGGGGGGGGCCAGAGATACGCAGTATTTT. It encodes CASSLSGGARDTQYF. The chain carries TRBV12-3 or TRBV12-4 and TRBJ2-3, with TRBD2 identical over 8 bases. The length of the CDR3 is 15 residues. V lost 2 bases and J lost 5; bases outside the gene matches: 6.

This clonotype was counted only a few times. V and J are TRBV5-6 and TRBJ1-5, with 7 bases aligning to TRBD1. The germline V gene encodes CDR1 SGHDT and CDR2 YYEEEE. The CDR3 is 19 amino acids. Trimming removed 4 bases from V and 3 bases from J; junction bases left unmatched: 19. CDR3 in amino acids: CASSVAVARAGGANQPQHF. The CDR3 coding sequence is TGTGCCAGCAGCGTGGCAGTGGCGAGGGCAGGGGGTGCCAATCAGCCCCAGCATTTT.

The chain combines TRBV6-6 with TRBJ1-2; D is unresolved. Trimming left V 2 bases short and J 6 bases short, with 7 bases between. There are 12 residues in the CDR3. Germline values: CDR1 MNHNY, CDR2 SVGAGI (reference sequence). CDR3 nucleotides: TGTGCCAGCAGTTACAGGGTCGATGGCTACACCTTC. Its translation: CASSYRVDGYTF.

Only a few counts were recorded for this clonotype. The CDR3 loop reads CASSFGLSRDIQYF. The CDR3 DNA is TGCGCCAGCAGCTTCGGCCTTTCCAGGGACATTCAGTACTTC. V is TRBV5-1 and J is TRBJ2-4; D is perhaps TRBD1 (5 bases). V was trimmed by 2 bases and J by 8 bases, leaving 14 bases between them. Per the germline V gene, CDR1 is SGHRS and CDR2 is YFSETQ. CDR3 length: 14 amino acids. The variable domain in full, completed from reference TRBV5-1 and TRBJ2-4, reads KAGVTQTPRYLIKTRGQQVTLSCSPISGHRSVSWYQQTPGQGLQFLFEYFSETQRNKGNFPGRFSGRQFSNSRSEMNVSTLELGDSALYLCASSFGLSRDIQYFGAGTRLSVL.

In this sample, this clonotype turned up a few times. This sequence joins TRBV15 and TRBJ1-5, with D perhaps matching TRBD1 (6 bases). V dropped 0 bases and J dropped 7 bases, with 13 bases sitting between them. The CDR3 covers 15 residues. Per germline, CDR1 LNHNV and CDR2 YYDKDF (reference sequence). Written as DNA, the CDR3 is TGTGCCACCAGCAGAGATCTCAGGGGAGGACAGCCCCAGCATTTT. Protein: CATSRDLRGGQPQHF.

V usage is TRBV10-3 and J usage is TRBJ2-3, with D perhaps matching TRBD2 (5 bases). The CDR3 sequence is 14 residues long. V was clipped by 5 bases and J by 4 bases, with 13 bases between them. Germline CDR1 ENHRY, CDR2 SYGVKD. The CDR3 sequence is CAISFGGQADTQYF. DNA for the CDR3: TGTGCCATCAGTTTTGGCGGGCAGGCAGATACGCAGTATTTT.

The rearrangement joins TRBV7-2 to TRBJ1-5; D perhaps matches TRBD1 (6 bases). The ends were cut back, 9 bases at V and 4 bases at J, with 19 bases in the middle. Germline values: CDR1 SGHTA, CDR2 FQGNSA. The CDR3 is 15 amino acids. CDR3 bases: TGTGCCAGTGCAAAAATCCGGGACAAGAATCAGCCCCAGCATTTT. This codes for CASAKIRDKNQPQHF.

This chain joins TRBV24-1 and TRBJ2-3; perhaps TRBD2 as D (6 bases). Germline V CDR1 and CDR2: KGHDR, SFDVKD. V lost 2 bases to trimming and J lost 5 bases, with 13 bases between them. This CDR3 contains 15 residues. As DNA, the CDR3 is TGTGCCACCAGTGATTGGGACTCCCGGGGAGATACGCAGTATTTT. Amino acid sequence: CATSDWDSRGDTQYF.

The chain links TRBV7-7 to TRBJ2-5; 7 positions agree with TRBD1. The germline V gene encodes CDR1 SSHAT and CDR2 FNYEAQ (reference sequence). The trim removed 4 bases at V and 5 bases at J, leaving 4 bases unmatched. The CDR3 is 13 amino acids. CDR3 sequence reads: CASSSQGPETQYF. CDR3 coding DNA: TGTGCCAGCAGCTCACAGGGGCCGGAGACCCAGTACTTC.

The J gene is TRBJ2-7, the V gene TRBV20-1, with D maybe TRBD2 (6 bases). The CDR3 sequence is 12 residues long. V was cut by 1 base and J by 3 bases, with 7 bases left in between. CDR1 is DFQATT and CDR2 is SNEGSKA in the germline V gene (reference sequence). The DNA of the CDR3 is TGCAGTGCTAGAGGGACTATCTACGAGCAGTACTTC. It translates to CSARGTIYEQYF.

Only a few counts were recorded for this clonotype. This rearrangement joins TRBV6-5 to TRBJ2-1; 9 bases agree with TRBD2. With 2 bases clipped from V and 9 bases from J, the junction kept 14 bases outside the gene matches. The CDR3 loop spans 17 amino acids. Germline V gives CDR1 MNHEY, CDR2 SVGAGI. Here the CDR3 DNA reads TGTGCCAGCAGTTACGGTAGTGGAGCGGGAGGTTTTAGTGAGCAGTTCTTC. Amino acid sequence: CASSYGSGAGGFSEQFF.

The genes are TRBV6-1 and TRBJ2-4; D is unclear. The CDR3 has 15 residues. CDR1 and CDR2 (germline): MNHNS, SASEGT. V was shortened by 6 bases and J by 0 bases, with 12 bases between the two germline ends. The CDR3 nucleotides read TGTGCCAGCAGCGCCGGTGGGTTAGCCAAAAACATTCAGTACTTC. Protein: CASSAGGLAKNIQYF.

J is TRBJ1-2 and V is TRBV5-1; 11 bases are shared with TRBD1. The CDR3 totals 14 residues. Germline V gives CDR1 SGHRS, CDR2 YFSETQ. Trimming cost V 4 bases and J 13 bases; bases outside gene matches: 12. Here the CDR3 DNA reads TGCGCCAGCAGCCACCAAGGGGGACAGGGGGTGATCACCTTC. Protein: CASSHQGGQGVITF.

This clonotype was observed a few times. The chain is built from TRBV7-9 and TRBJ2-7, with 11 bases matching TRBD2. The DNA end is more similar to TRBJ2-5, so the J call may be wrong. This CDR3 has 15 amino acids. Germline loops: CDR1 SEHNR, CDR2 FQNEAQ (reference sequence). CDR3 DNA: TGTGCCAGCAGCTTAACTAGCGGGGGCCACGAGACCCAGTACTTC. Protein sequence: CASSLTSGGHETQYF.

This clonotype was seen only a few times. The chain uses TRBV19 and TRBJ2-5; tentatively, D is TRBD2 (6 bases). Germline V gene sequence: CDR1 LNHDA, CDR2 SQIVND (reference sequence). V was trimmed by 10 bases and J by 2 bases, leaving 20 bases between them. The CDR3 extends over 15 amino acids. Here the CDR3 DNA reads TGTGCCACCTCCCCGCGGCGGGACTTACAAGAGACCCAGTACTTC. This translates into CATSPRRDLQETQYF.

V usage is TRBV27 and J usage is TRBJ2-3; D is unresolved. CDR1 and CDR2 (germline): MNHEY, SMNVEV (reference sequence). V was cut by 3 bases and J by 2 bases, with 9 bases left in between. The CDR3 runs to 14 residues. The DNA for the CDR3 is TGTGCCAGCAGTTTTCGTCCTTTCACAGATACGCAGTATTTT. It yields the protein CASSFRPFTDTQYF.

The rearrangement joins TRBV20-1 to TRBJ2-1, with D maybe TRBD1 (5 bases). V gave up 5 bases and J gave up 6 bases, with 17 bases separating them. This CDR3 contains 14 residues. Germline V gives CDR1 DFQATT, CDR2 SNEGSKA (reference sequence). The DNA for the CDR3 is TGCAGTGCTTGGCCCTCAGGGTTGGTCAATGAGCAGTTCTTC. This translates into CSAWPSGLVNEQFF.

The V gene is TRBV20-1, the J gene TRBJ2-1; D remains ambiguous. CDR3 length: 13 residues. Germline V CDR1 and CDR2: DFQATT, SNEGSKA (reference sequence). Trimming took 1 base from V and 12 from J, leaving 16 bases between them. The CDR3 sequence is CSARVIVNCGQFF. The DNA for the CDR3 is TGCAGTGCTAGAGTAATTGTGAACTGCGGGCAGTTCTTC.

The rearrangement links TRBV5-1 to TRBJ2-3, with TRBD2 identical over 13 bases. This CDR3 contains 17 residues. Germline CDR1 is SGHRS and CDR2 is YFSETQ. The V segment lost 6 bases and the J segment 0 bases; nucleotides outside the gene matches: 7. The CDR3 sequence is CASTRTSGRWSTDTQYF. Written as DNA, the CDR3 is TGCGCCAGCACCCGGACTAGCGGGAGATGGAGCACAGATACGCAGTATTTT.